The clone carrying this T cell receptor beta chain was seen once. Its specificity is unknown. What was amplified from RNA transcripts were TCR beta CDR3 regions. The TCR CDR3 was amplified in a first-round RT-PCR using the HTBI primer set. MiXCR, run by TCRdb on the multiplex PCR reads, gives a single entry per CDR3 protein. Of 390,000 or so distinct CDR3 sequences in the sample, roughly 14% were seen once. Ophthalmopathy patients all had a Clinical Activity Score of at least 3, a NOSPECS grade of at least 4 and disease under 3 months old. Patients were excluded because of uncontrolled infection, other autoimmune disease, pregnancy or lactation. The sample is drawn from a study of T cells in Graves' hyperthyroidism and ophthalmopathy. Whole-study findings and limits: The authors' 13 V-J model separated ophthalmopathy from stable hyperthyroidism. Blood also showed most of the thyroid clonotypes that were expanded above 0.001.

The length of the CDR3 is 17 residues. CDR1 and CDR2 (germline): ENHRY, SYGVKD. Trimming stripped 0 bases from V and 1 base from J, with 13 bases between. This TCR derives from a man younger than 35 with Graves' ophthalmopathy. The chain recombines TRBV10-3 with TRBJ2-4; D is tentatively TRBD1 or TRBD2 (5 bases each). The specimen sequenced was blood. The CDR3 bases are TGTGCCATCAGTGAGTCAGAGGGGCGCGGGGCCAAAAACATTCAGTACTTC. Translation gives CAISESEGRGAKNIQYF.